The TCR beta chain under discussion was sequenced for a study of blood T cell repertoires in COVID-19. Study context: There were acute and convalescent COVID-19 samples, and they came from the United States, Italy and Spain. PBMCs, B-cell-depleted T cells, or T cells provided the cDNA or gDNA that made up the material.

In the study's own analysis: Reference gene primer amplification yielded estimated nucleated cell counts. Assay used: immunoSEQ multiplex PCR; TCRdb lists only in-frame clones, some missing. That table is the source of V, J and clone size, and D and trimming were worked out from the DNA. Of around 130,000 clones in the sample, around 79% are singletons; the top ten hold around 18%. Germline CDR1 is SGHRS and CDR2 is YFSETQ. Trimming removed 0 bases at V and 2 bases at J, with 8 bases between. The CDR3 extends over 14 amino acids. The source of this sequence is an elderly man with acute or convalescent COVID-19. The V and J genes are TRBV5-1 and TRBJ1-1; D is unclear. Sequencing was carried out using peripheral blood. The CDR3: CASSLVSINTEAFF. The CDR3 nucleotides are TGCGCCAGCAGCTTGGTTTCTATCAACACTGAAGCTTTCTTT.